This T cell receptor (beta chain) was sequenced during a study of T cells in Graves' hyperthyroidism and ophthalmopathy. General study points: Most thyroid clonotypes that were expanded above 0.001 also turned up in blood.

Amplification yielded TCR beta CDR3 regions, with RNA transcripts as the source. Carried out on the TCR CDR3, a first-round RT-PCR used the HTBI primer set. TCRdb called the multiplex PCR reads again in MiXCR, with one record for every CDR3 protein. The data hold 300,000 to 350,000 distinct CDR3 sequences, with about a sixth observed a single time. This clonotype was seen at least ten times. As yet, its antigen is unknown. In germline, CDR1 is MNHEY, CDR2 SVGEGT. This CDR3 region has 11 residues. Trimming took off 5 bases at V and 5 bases at J, with 6 bases between the two ends. The sample comprised blood. The receptor comes from a middle-aged woman with Graves' ophthalmopathy. The chain joins TRBV6-2 or TRBV6-3 to TRBJ1-1; D unclear. The CDR3 DNA follows: TGTGCCAGCAGTCAGTCGACTGAAGCTTTCTTT. This translates into CASSQSTEAFF.